These T cell receptor beta chains were read from a single sample in a study of blood T cell repertoires in COVID-19. Only in-frame clones appear in the TCRdb table, and some are missing; sequencing was by immunoSEQ multiplex PCR. The sample contains some 260,000 clones, more than 70% of which appear only once. Sequencing was done on a sample of peripheral blood. The receptors were sampled from a woman aged 18-29 years with acute or convalescent COVID-19. The CDR3 runs from the conserved cysteine through the conserved F or W. D genes are given only for firm matches. For some rows the clone size is stated as once, few or many, or as a class when expanded; others skip it.

J gene: TRBJ1-1
V gene: TRBV27
D gene: TRBD1
clone size: .
CDR3 protein: CASRRDRGDGAFF

J gene: TRBJ2-7
V gene: TRBV4-1
D gene: .
clone size: .
CDR3 protein: CASSQGQTYEQYF

J gene: TRBJ1-6
V gene: TRBV4-3
D gene: TRBD1
clone size: .
CDR3 protein: CASSQAGTGSYNSPLHF

J gene: TRBJ1-5
V gene: TRBV6-6
D gene: TRBD1
clone size: .
CDR3 protein: CASTGGGQPQHF

J gene: TRBJ2-5
V gene: TRBV5-6
D gene: .
clone size: .
CDR3 protein: CASSLVAEQETQYF

J gene: TRBJ2-1
V gene: TRBV7-2
D gene: TRBD2
clone size: .
CDR3 protein: CASSGGGAASTYNEQFF

J gene: TRBJ2-7
V gene: TRBV27
D gene: TRBD1
clone size: few
CDR3 protein: CASSGGQGLREQYF

J gene: TRBJ1-1
V gene: TRBV19
D gene: TRBD1
clone size: .
CDR3 protein: CASSIFGDRAREGTEAFF

J gene: TRBJ2-2
V gene: TRBV30
D gene: TRBD1
clone size: .
CDR3 protein: CASPRQGRTGELFF

J gene: TRBJ1-4
V gene: TRBV19
D gene: .
clone size: .
CDR3 protein: CASSPLGTQKLFF

J gene: TRBJ2-5
V gene: TRBV9
D gene: TRBD2
clone size: .
CDR3 protein: CASRRRVVREGLETQYF

J gene: TRBJ1-6
V gene: TRBV12-3/TRBV12-4
D gene: TRBD1
clone size: .
CDR3 protein: CATRQGFNSPLHF

J gene: TRBJ1-1
V gene: TRBV28
D gene: .
clone size: .
CDR3 protein: CASITTRNGGAFF

J gene: TRBJ2-3
V gene: TRBV28
D gene: .
clone size: .
CDR3 protein: CASSFANRGTDTQYF

J gene: TRBJ1-6
V gene: TRBV30
D gene: .
clone size: .
CDR3 protein: CAWSGVTGSSYNSPLHF

J gene: TRBJ2-3
V gene: TRBV4-1
D gene: .
clone size: few
CDR3 protein: CASSQESRPSTDTQYF

J gene: TRBJ1-6
V gene: TRBV2
D gene: .
clone size: .
CDR3 protein: CASSPRVSNSPLHF

J gene: TRBJ1-1
V gene: TRBV6-5
D gene: .
clone size: .
CDR3 protein: CASGKPGWEGEAFF

J gene: TRBJ1-5
V gene: TRBV19
D gene: .
clone size: .
CDR3 protein: CASRDLGVGNQPQHF

J gene: TRBJ2-7
V gene: TRBV4-3
D gene: TRBD1
clone size: .
CDR3 protein: CASSPNLGQYEQYF

J gene: TRBJ2-5
V gene: TRBV5-1
D gene: TRBD1
clone size: .
CDR3 protein: CASSFRDSLRETQYF

J gene: TRBJ2-3
V gene: TRBV11-2
D gene: TRBD2
clone size: many
CDR3 protein: CASSLGWTRAQYF

J gene: TRBJ1-5
V gene: TRBV7-9
D gene: .
clone size: .
CDR3 protein: CASSLDSWESSNQPQHF

J gene: TRBJ2-2
V gene: TRBV9
D gene: TRBD2
clone size: .
CDR3 protein: CASSVETSGSANTGELFF

J gene: TRBJ2-2
V gene: TRBV19
D gene: TRBD2
clone size: .
CDR3 protein: CASSIGLADFSRELFF

J gene: TRBJ2-1
V gene: TRBV30
D gene: TRBD2
clone size: .
CDR3 protein: CAWSVGGLAGVAYNEQFF

J gene: TRBJ2-7
V gene: TRBV27
D gene: TRBD2
clone size: .
CDR3 protein: CASSLGLAGLGYEQYF

J gene: TRBJ2-1
V gene: TRBV30
D gene: TRBD2
clone size: .
CDR3 protein: CAWTSGRGNEQFF

J gene: TRBJ2-1
V gene: TRBV6-2/TRBV6-3
D gene: .
clone size: few
CDR3 protein: CASSQRGSSYNEQFF

J gene: TRBJ2-3
V gene: TRBV24-1
D gene: .
clone size: .
CDR3 protein: CATSDLELPDTQYF

J gene: TRBJ2-1
V gene: TRBV25-1
D gene: .
clone size: .
CDR3 protein: CASQTDNEQFF

J gene: TRBJ2-4
V gene: TRBV9
D gene: TRBD2
clone size: .
CDR3 protein: CASSASREGKNIQYF

J gene: TRBJ2-2
V gene: TRBV3-1/TRBV3-2
D gene: TRBD2
clone size: .
CDR3 protein: CASSQDLGGGSDRGAVF

J gene: TRBJ2-2
V gene: TRBV12-3/TRBV12-4
D gene: .
clone size: .
CDR3 protein: CASSFGGTGELFF

J gene: TRBJ1-2
V gene: TRBV11-2
D gene: TRBD1
clone size: .
CDR3 protein: CASSLVKGQIYGYTF

J gene: TRBJ1-5
V gene: TRBV5-1
D gene: TRBD1
clone size: .
CDR3 protein: CASSPGTGVRQPQHF

J gene: TRBJ2-3
V gene: TRBV19
D gene: TRBD2
clone size: .
CDR3 protein: CASSIFPGLAGFTDTQYF

J gene: TRBJ2-6
V gene: TRBV28
D gene: .
clone size: .
CDR3 protein: CASSWAQGGANVLTF

J gene: TRBJ2-1
V gene: TRBV4-2
D gene: TRBD2
clone size: .
CDR3 protein: CASSPTSDEQFF

J gene: TRBJ2-2
V gene: TRBV7-2
D gene: TRBD1
clone size: once
CDR3 protein: CASSFRGPHELFF

J gene: TRBJ1-2
V gene: TRBV7-9
D gene: .
clone size: .
CDR3 protein: CAGTIRGAGGYTF

J gene: TRBJ2-4
V gene: TRBV25-1
D gene: .
clone size: .
CDR3 protein: CASSVGRLAKNIQYF

J gene: TRBJ1-2
V gene: TRBV7-9
D gene: .
clone size: .
CDR3 protein: CASSSGQNYGYTF

J gene: TRBJ1-2
V gene: TRBV18
D gene: TRBD1
clone size: .
CDR3 protein: CASSPETGGGSFGYTF

J gene: TRBJ2-7
V gene: TRBV2
D gene: TRBD1
clone size: .
CDR3 protein: CASSDRTGGFHEQYF

J gene: TRBJ1-4
V gene: TRBV29-1
D gene: .
clone size: .
CDR3 protein: CSVEVGQNEKLFF

J gene: TRBJ2-7
V gene: TRBV7-2
D gene: .
clone size: .
CDR3 protein: CASSLRQDPYEQYF

J gene: TRBJ2-7
V gene: TRBV7-2
D gene: TRBD2
clone size: .
CDR3 protein: CASSLVAGEFIGYEQYF

J gene: TRBJ2-5
V gene: TRBV15
D gene: .
clone size: once
CDR3 protein: CATSSTGKETQYF

J gene: TRBJ2-7
V gene: TRBV7-9
D gene: .
clone size: .
CDR3 protein: CASRGDFSYEQYF

J gene: TRBJ2-7
V gene: TRBV5-1
D gene: TRBD2
clone size: once
CDR3 protein: CASSGLAGPYEQYF

J gene: TRBJ2-4
V gene: TRBV19
D gene: TRBD1
clone size: .
CDR3 protein: CASSPRGPIAKNIQYF

J gene: TRBJ1-1
V gene: TRBV29-1
D gene: .
clone size: .
CDR3 protein: CSVLRAPLNTEAFF

J gene: TRBJ2-7
V gene: TRBV5-1
D gene: .
clone size: .
CDR3 protein: CASSSTSLISYEQYF

J gene: TRBJ1-4
V gene: TRBV28
D gene: TRBD1
clone size: .
CDR3 protein: CASSSPGQSNEKLFF